Below, 32 T cell receptor beta chains from the same sample are listed, as sequenced in a study of cytomegalovirus exposure and HLA in healthy donors. PCR was performed using 60 Vbeta and 13 Jbeta primers. Measured with immunoSEQ multiplex PCR; TCRdb has only the in-frame clones, and not every one. The sample carries under 200,000 clones, approximately 73% recorded once. The sequenced sample consisted of PBMCs. The receptors come from a man aged 50-60 years in good health and CMV-seronegative.

The chain recombines TRBV6-5 with TRBJ2-1; the match to TRBD1 covers 7 bases. CDR1 and CDR2 (germline): MNHEY, SVGAGI. The CDR3 has 13 residues. V lost 5 bases, J lost 7 bases, and 5 bases stayed unmatched. CDR3 sequence reads: CASSLTGKNEQFF. The CDR3 coding sequence is TGTGCCAGCAGTCTGACAGGGAAAAATGAGCAGTTCTTC.

About this clone itself: A junction end diverges from the germline sequence, so it may reflect a read error. The rearrangement joins TRBV4-2 to TRBJ1-1; possibly TRBD1 for D (6 bases). The CDR3 is 15 amino acids. Germline V gene sequence: CDR1 LGHNA, CDR2 YNFKEQ. CDR3 bases: TGTGCCAGCAGCACACAGGGAGGGTCGAACGCTGAAGCTTTCTTT. Its translation: CASSTQGGSNAEAFF.

The chain employs TRBV6-4 and TRBJ1-1; D is uncertain. The CDR3 length is 13 residues. Germline V gene sequence: CDR1 MRHNA, CDR2 SNTAGT. Trimming removed 3 bases at V and 0 bases at J, with 5 bases between. The CDR3 sequence: CASSEGLNTEAFF. DNA of the CDR3: TGTGCCAGCAGTGAGGGCTTGAACACTGAAGCTTTCTTT.

This clone was seen only a few times. The chain couples TRBV2 to TRBJ2-7, with TRBD2 as a possible D gene (5 bases). The CDR3 consists of 14 residues. V dropped 6 bases and J dropped 0 bases, with 12 bases sitting between them. CDR1 and CDR2 (germline): SNHLY, FYNNEI. The CDR3 sequence: CASSGEFGSYEQYF. The CDR3, as DNA: TGTGCCAGCAGCGGGGAATTCGGCTCCTACGAGCAGTACTTC.

The rearrangement links TRBV6-5 to TRBJ1-4; D is unclear. Germline V lookup: CDR1 MNHEY, CDR2 SVGAGI. Trimming pared 2 bases from V and 8 bases from J, leaving 12 bases between. There are 14 residues in the CDR3. This CDR3 reads CASSYRGAPEKLFF. Written as DNA, the CDR3 is TGTGCCAGCAGTTACCGGGGTGCTCCGGAAAAACTGTTTTTT.

This clone was seen a single time. The rearrangement joins TRBV6-1 to TRBJ1-5; 8 bases are a match to TRBD1. Trimming removed 8 bases from V and 4 bases from J; junction bases left unmatched: 7. The CDR3 sequence is 14 residues long. Germline CDR1 and CDR2: MNHNS and SASEGT. This chain's CDR3 is CASRTGTGNQPQHF. CDR3 nucleotides: TGTGCCAGCCGGACCGGGACAGGAAATCAGCCCCAGCATTTT.

This sequence joins TRBV5-8 and TRBJ1-5; TRBD1 might be the D (5 bases). Trimming cost V 0 bases and J 2 bases, with 9 bases left between them. The CDR3 consists of 15 residues. Germline CDR1 and CDR2: SGHTS and YDEGEE. The CDR3 protein is CASSLGSGGNQPQHF. The CDR3, as DNA: TGTGCCAGCAGCTTGGGTTCGGGGGGCAATCAGCCCCAGCATTTT.

This clone was recorded only once. The chain has TRBV2 and TRBJ2-5; D is perhaps TRBD1 (6 bases). The CDR3 runs 14 residues. Per the germline V gene, CDR1 is SNHLY and CDR2 is FYNNEI. The V end lost 7 bases, the J end lost 5 bases, and 17 bases lay between the germline ends. The CDR3 protein is CASTQWQGRETQYF. DNA of the CDR3: TGTGCCAGCACTCAATGGCAGGGGCGGGAGACCCAGTACTTC.

This clone was picked up a small number of times. The genes are TRBV7-8 and TRBJ1-2, with D hard to call. CDR1 and CDR2 from the germline V gene are SGHVS and FQNEAQ. V was pared by 5 bases and J by 5 bases, with 15 bases between. The CDR3 is made up of 14 amino acids. The CDR3 spells CASSDSTRGYGYTF. The CDR3 DNA is TGTGCCAGCAGCGACTCAACGCGGGGATATGGCTACACCTTC.

The chain has TRBV6-5 and TRBJ1-3, with 11 bases that match TRBD1. V shed 6 bases, J shed 5 bases, and the junction held 3 bases outside the gene matches. CDR3 length equals 14 residues. Germline V gives CDR1 MNHEY, CDR2 SVGAGI. The DNA of the CDR3 is TGTGCCAGCAGGGGACAGGGGGAGAGAAACACCATATATTTT. Protein product: CASRGQGERNTIYF.

This clone was seen only a few times. The chain couples TRBV12-5 to TRBJ1-5; D is uncertain. This CDR3 comprises 12 residues. Germline lookup yields CDR1 LGHNT and CDR2 FRNRAP. With 4 bases removed from V and 9 bases from J, the gap between germline ends came to 10 bases. The CDR3 nucleotides are TGTGCTAGTGGTTCCGAGGTGGGGCCCCAGCATTTT. Protein: CASGSEVGPQHF.

This clone was recorded a few times. V usage is TRBV5-1 and J usage is TRBJ2-5; possible D gene TRBD2, 6 bases. The germline V gene has CDR1 SGHRS and CDR2 YFSETQ. The CDR3 spans 15 residues. V was pared by 3 bases and J by 5 bases, with 17 bases between. The CDR3 DNA sequence: TGCGCCAGCAGCTGGGCCGGGGCGGAGGGGGAGACCCAGTACTTC. Protein sequence: CASSWAGAEGETQYF. Using reference TRBV5-1 and TRBJ2-5 for the parts outside the CDR3, the full variable domain is KAGVTQTPRYLIKTRGQQVTLSCSPISGHRSVSWYQQTPGQGLQFLFEYFSETQRNKGNFPGRFSGRQFSNSRSEMNVSTLELGDSALYLCASSWAGAEGETQYFGPGTRLLVL.

This clone has just one count. The chain links TRBV9 to TRBJ1-1; D gene uncertain. CDR1 is SGDLS, CDR2 YYNGEE, per germline. The CDR3 has 14 amino acids. Trimming removed 0 bases at V and 2 bases at J, with 8 bases between. The chain's CDR3 is CASSVGGSNTEAFF. For the CDR3, the DNA is TGTGCCAGCAGCGTAGGTGGCAGTAACACTGAAGCTTTCTTT.

This chain connects TRBV18 to TRBJ2-1, with D tentatively TRBD2 (5 bases). This CDR3 contains 13 residues. V shed 5 bases and J shed 6 bases, with 11 bases lying between them. Germline CDR1 is KGHSH and CDR2 is LQKENI. The CDR3: CASSSQAGNEQFF. CDR3 DNA: TGTGCCAGCTCATCCCAGGCGGGCAATGAGCAGTTCTTC. Together with reference TRBV18 and TRBJ2-1, the CDR3 gives the full variable domain: NAGVMQNPRHLVRRRGQEARLRCSPMKGHSHVYWYRQLPEEGLKFMVYLQKENIIDESGMPKERFSAEFPKEGPSILRIQQVVRGDSAAYFCASSSQAGNEQFFGPGTRLTVL.

This sequence joins TRBV29-1 and TRBJ2-5, with TRBD1 as a possible D gene (6 bases). V was shortened by 4 bases and J by 5 bases, with 20 bases between the two germline ends. The germline gives CDR1 SQVTM, CDR2 ANQGSEA. The CDR3 is made up of 15 amino acids. In DNA form, the CDR3 reads TGCAGCGTTGGGTCGAGGGGGTCCGGCTTGGAGACCCAGTACTTC. Its translation: CSVGSRGSGLETQYF.

The chain has TRBV5-5 and TRBJ2-5; D possibly corresponds to TRBD1 (6 bases). The CDR3 sequence is 15 residues long. The germline V gene encodes CDR1 SGHKS and CDR2 YYEKEE (reference sequence). Between the trimmed V and J ends, which lost 3 bases and 2 bases, there was a span of 14 bases. The CDR3 DNA follows: TGTGCCAGCAGCTCACAGGGTTTTAGGCAAGAGACCCAGTACTTC. This sequence encodes CASSSQGFRQETQYF.

The rearrangement links TRBV2 to TRBJ2-7; 10 bases fit TRBD1. The V gene's germline CDR1 is SNHLY and CDR2 FYNNEI. CDR3 length: 16 residues. V shed 8 bases, J shed 2 bases, and the junction held 12 bases outside the gene matches. CDR3 nucleotides: TGTGCCAGCCGGGACAGGGGATCAATAGACGCCTACGAGCAGTACTTC. This sequence encodes CASRDRGSIDAYEQYF.

There are a few counts of this clone. The junction does not match germline at one end; this may be a read error. The identical CDR3 is also encoded by other nucleotide sequences in the sample. The gene calls are TRBV28 and TRBJ1-6; D is perhaps TRBD1 (5 bases). Germline assignment: CDR1 MDHEN and CDR2 SYDVKM. The CDR3 loop spans 15 amino acids. The CDR3 sequence is CASSWLDRVNSPLHF. DNA of the CDR3: TGTGCCAGCAGTTGGTTAGACAGAGTTAATTCCCCCCTCCACTTT.

The chain joins TRBV7-2 to TRBJ2-7, with D hard to call. This CDR3 is built from 16 residues. The ends were cut back, 2 bases at V and 2 bases at J, with 16 bases in the middle. From germline, CDR1 is SGHTA and CDR2 FQGNSA. CDR3 DNA: TGTGCCAGCAGCTTAACGAGCACCGAACGGGCCTACGAGCAGTACTTC. Translated: CASSLTSTERAYEQYF.

The chain employs TRBV2 and TRBJ1-2; 12 bases match TRBD1. The germline V gene has CDR1 SNHLY and CDR2 FYNNEI. J gave up 3 bases and V 3 bases, and 11 bases lay outside the gene matches. The CDR3 consists of 18 residues. The CDR3 reads CASSDGGTGGVNHYGYTF. Here the CDR3 DNA reads TGTGCCAGCAGTGATGGGGGGACAGGGGGCGTAAATCACTATGGCTACACCTTC.

This clone was found once. The genes are TRBV5-1 and TRBJ2-2, with 8 positions matching TRBD1. After removal of 0 bases from V and 1 base from J, the junction contained 2 bases not matched to a gene. Germline V gene data show CDR1 as SGHRS and CDR2 as YFSETQ. The CDR3 loop spans 16 amino acids. The CDR3 sequence: CASSLVGQGNTGELFF. CDR3 sequence (DNA): TGCGCCAGCAGCTTGGTTGGACAGGGGAACACCGGGGAGCTGTTTTTT.

This chain uses TRBV10-1 with TRBJ2-7, with 9 bases matching TRBD1. This CDR3 has 14 amino acids. Germline CDR1 and CDR2: WNHNN and SYGVQD (reference sequence). J gave up 6 bases and V 6 bases, and 9 bases lay outside the gene matches. The CDR3 reads CASRDDRGLGEQYF. The CDR3 DNA reads as TGCGCCAGCAGGGACGACAGGGGGTTAGGCGAGCAGTACTTC.

V gene TRBV11-3 combines with J gene TRBJ1-2, with TRBD1 as a possible D gene (5 bases). Germline CDR1 and CDR2: SGHNT and YENEEA. This CDR3 has 13 residues. V was shortened by 1 base and J by 8 bases, with 11 bases between the two germline ends. The CDR3 loop reads CASSLGGGRGYTF. For the CDR3, the DNA is TGTGCCAGCAGCTTAGGGGGCGGGAGGGGCTACACCTTC. The full variable domain, with the rest looked up from reference TRBV11-3 and TRBJ1-2, is EAGVVQSPRYKIIEKKQPVAFWCNPISGHNTLYWYLQNLGQGPELLIRYENEEAVDDSQLPKDRFSAERLKGVDSTLKIQPAELGDSAVYLCASSLGGGRGYTFGSGTRLTVV.

This chain uses TRBV6-5 with TRBJ1-4; 7 bases align to TRBD1. The CDR3 has 14 amino acids. The V and J ends lost 6 bases and 8 bases, in that order; junction bases with no gene match: 9. CDR1 and CDR2 from the germline V gene are MNHEY and SVGAGI. CDR3 in amino acids: CASRPGGIEEKLFF. CDR3 sequence (DNA): TGTGCCAGCAGGCCAGGGGGTATAGAAGAAAAACTGTTTTTT.

The V gene is TRBV7-2, the J gene TRBJ1-4; possibly TRBD1 for D (5 bases). The germline V gene encodes CDR1 SGHTA and CDR2 FQGNSA. The CDR3 runs 16 residues. V lost 5 bases and J 4 bases, leaving 17 bases between the germline ends. CDR3 region: CASSPDGGGGNEKLFF. CDR3 coding DNA: TGTGCCAGCAGCCCCGACGGGGGGGGTGGTAATGAAAAACTGTTTTTT.

The chain joins TRBV4-1 to TRBJ2-3; 10 bases fit TRBD2. Germline V CDR1 and CDR2: MGHRA, YSYEKL. The trim removed 0 bases at V and 1 base at J, leaving 4 bases unmatched. CDR3 size: 17 residues. The CDR3 protein is CASSQDFLAGGTDTQYF. CDR3 DNA sequence: TGCGCCAGCAGCCAAGATTTCCTAGCGGGGGGCACAGATACGCAGTATTTT.

V and J are TRBV5-1 and TRBJ2-1, with 7 bases lining up with TRBD2. Germline CDR1 is SGHRS and CDR2 is YFSETQ. Losses at the gene ends were 1 base for V and 5 bases for J; bases not matched to a gene: 18. The CDR3 is made up of 19 amino acids. The CDR3 DNA is TGCGCCAGCAGCTTGCGGGGACTATCATTACCCAGTCTACACAATGAGCAGTTCTTC. This translates into CASSLRGLSLPSLHNEQFF.

V gene TRBV6-5 combines with J gene TRBJ1-2; 11 nucleotides line up with TRBD1. The CDR3 totals 14 residues. Germline trimming cut 7 bases from V and 13 bases from J; bases unmatched to any gene: 14. Germline loops: CDR1 MNHEY, CDR2 SVGAGI. CDR3 residues: CASTLPGTGGWLTF. The DNA of the CDR3 is TGTGCCAGCACCCTTCCCGGGACAGGGGGATGGCTCACCTTC.

The chain combines TRBV5-1 with TRBJ1-4; 7 bases are a match to TRBD1. Germline CDR1 SGHRS, CDR2 YFSETQ. CDR3 length equals 16 residues. Trimming at V came to 1 base and at J to 9 bases, leaving 12 bases not matched to a gene. CDR3 protein: CASSLTTGQRTKKLFF. CDR3 DNA sequence: TGCGCCAGCAGCTTGACGACAGGGCAACGGACCAAAAAACTGTTTTTT. Full variable domain (missing parts from reference TRBV5-1 and TRBJ1-4): KAGVTQTPRYLIKTRGQQVTLSCSPISGHRSVSWYQQTPGQGLQFLFEYFSETQRNKGNFPGRFSGRQFSNSRSEMNVSTLELGDSALYLCASSLTTGQRTKKLFFGSGTQLSVL.

The CDR3 here is CASSQGTGGNQPQHF. DNA for the CDR3: TGCGCCAGCAGCCAAGGGACGGGGGGCAATCAGCCCCAGCATTTT. The V and J genes are TRBV4-3 and TRBJ1-5; D possibly corresponds to TRBD1 (5 bases). V was cut by 1 base and J by 2 bases, with 9 bases left in between. The germline CDR1 and CDR2 sequences are LGHNA and YSLEER. This CDR3 spans 15 amino acids.

This sequence joins TRBV4-2 and TRBJ2-7, with D perhaps matching TRBD2 (6 bases). The germline V and J ends were trimmed by 1 base and 2 bases, with 9 bases remaining between them. The CDR3 runs to 14 residues. Germline CDR1 and CDR2: LGHNA and YNFKEQ. The CDR3 loop reads CASSQGAGTYEQYF. Written as DNA, the CDR3 is TGTGCCAGCAGCCAAGGGGCGGGGACCTACGAGCAGTACTTC.

This clone was recorded a few times. The chain recombines TRBV5-1 with TRBJ2-1; 10 bases are shared with TRBD2. V was pared by 6 bases and J by 0 bases, with 12 bases of the junction left unmatched. Germline V gene data show CDR1 as SGHRS and CDR2 as YFSETQ. The CDR3 contains 18 residues. Written as DNA, the CDR3 is TGCGCCAGCACCCTGTCAGCGGGGGGGATTACCTCCTACAATGAGCAGTTCTTC. Translating gives CASTLSAGGITSYNEQFF.